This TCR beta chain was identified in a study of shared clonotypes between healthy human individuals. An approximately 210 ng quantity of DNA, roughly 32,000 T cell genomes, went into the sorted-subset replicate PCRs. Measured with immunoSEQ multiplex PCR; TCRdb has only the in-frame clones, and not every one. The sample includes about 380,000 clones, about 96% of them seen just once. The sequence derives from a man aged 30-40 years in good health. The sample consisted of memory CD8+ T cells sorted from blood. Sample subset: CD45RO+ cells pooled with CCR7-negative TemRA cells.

CDR3 sequence reads: CASSLQGDQPQHF. The CDR3 coding sequence is TGTGCCAGCAGTTTACAGGGGGATCAGCCCCAGCATTTT. The chain recombines TRBV27 with TRBJ1-5; 7 nucleotides match TRBD1. Germline CDR1 reads MNHEY; CDR2 reads SMNVEV (reference sequence). V trimming: 2 bases; J trimming: 5 bases; junction bases outside the gene matches: 0. The CDR3 is made up of 13 amino acids.